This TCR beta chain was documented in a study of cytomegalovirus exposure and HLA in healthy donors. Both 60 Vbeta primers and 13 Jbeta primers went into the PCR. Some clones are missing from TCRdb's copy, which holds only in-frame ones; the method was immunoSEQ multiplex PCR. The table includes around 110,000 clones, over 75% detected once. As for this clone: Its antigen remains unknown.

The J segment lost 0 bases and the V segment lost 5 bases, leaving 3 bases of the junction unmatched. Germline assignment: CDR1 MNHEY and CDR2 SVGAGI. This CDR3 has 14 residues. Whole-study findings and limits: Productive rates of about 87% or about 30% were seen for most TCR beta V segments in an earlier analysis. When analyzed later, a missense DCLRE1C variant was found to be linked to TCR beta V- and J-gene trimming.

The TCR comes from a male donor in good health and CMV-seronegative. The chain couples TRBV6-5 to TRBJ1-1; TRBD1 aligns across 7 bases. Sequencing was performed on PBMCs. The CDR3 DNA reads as TGTGCCAGCAGTCTCGGACAGGTGAACACTGAAGCTTTCTTT. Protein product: CASSLGQVNTEAFF.